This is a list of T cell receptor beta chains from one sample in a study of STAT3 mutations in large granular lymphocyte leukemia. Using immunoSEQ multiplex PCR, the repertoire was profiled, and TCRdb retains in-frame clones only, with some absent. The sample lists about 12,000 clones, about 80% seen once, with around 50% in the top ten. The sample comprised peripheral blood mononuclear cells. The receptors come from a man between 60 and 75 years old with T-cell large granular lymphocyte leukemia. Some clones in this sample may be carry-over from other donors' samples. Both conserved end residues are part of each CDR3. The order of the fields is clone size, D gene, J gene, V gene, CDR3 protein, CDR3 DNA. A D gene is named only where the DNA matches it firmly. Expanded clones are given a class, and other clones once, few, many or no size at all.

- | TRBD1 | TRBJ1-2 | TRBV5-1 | CASSLEQGWDRGGYTF | TGCGCCAGCAGCTTGGAGCAGGGGTGGGACAGAGGCGGCTACACCTTC
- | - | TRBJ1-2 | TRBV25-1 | CATWSPEAGSYGYTF | TGTGCCACATGGAGCCCTGAGGCAGGCAGCTATGGCTACACCTTC
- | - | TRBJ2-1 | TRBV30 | CAWSGGAAGRSYNEQFF | TGTGCCTGGAGTGGTGGGGCGGCGGGGCGCTCCTACAATGAGCAGTTCTTC
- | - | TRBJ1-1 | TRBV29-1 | CSVSNRAEAFF | TGCAGCGTTTCCAACAGGGCTGAAGCTTTCTTT
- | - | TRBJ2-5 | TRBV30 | CAWSVPGLGTQYF | TGTGCCTGGAGTGTACCAGGTCTTGGGACCCAGTACTTC
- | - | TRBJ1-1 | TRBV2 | CASSGLQENTEAFF | TGTGCCAGCAGCGGCCTACAGGAGAACACTGAAGCTTTCTTT
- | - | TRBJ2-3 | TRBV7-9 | CASSLAVLPTDTQYF | TGTGCCAGCAGCTTAGCGGTCCTCCCCACAGATACGCAGTATTTT
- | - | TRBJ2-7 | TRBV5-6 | CASSLEGSYEQYF | TGTGCCAGCAGCTTGGAAGGCAGCTACGAGCAGTACTTC
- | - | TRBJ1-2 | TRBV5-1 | CASSQEDGRWTF | TGCGCCAGCAGCCAGGAGGACGGACGGTGGACCTTC
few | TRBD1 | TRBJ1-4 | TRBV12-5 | CASGPRQGNEKLFF | TGTGCTAGTGGTCCTCGACAGGGGAATGAAAAACTGTTTTTT
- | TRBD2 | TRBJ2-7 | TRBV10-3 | CAISGSSGSYEQYF | TGTGCCATCAGTGGTTCTAGCGGGAGTTACGAGCAGTACTTC
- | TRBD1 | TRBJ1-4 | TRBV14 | CASSQTGQLFF | TGTGCCAGCAGCCAAACGGGACAGCTGTTTTTT
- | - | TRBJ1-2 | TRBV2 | CASSVGEYYGYTF | TGTGCCAGCAGTGTAGGGGAATACTATGGCTACACCTTC
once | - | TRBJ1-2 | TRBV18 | CASSPRGDDGYTF | TGTGCCAGCTCACCAAGGGGGGACGATGGCTACACCTTC
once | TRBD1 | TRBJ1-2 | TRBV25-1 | CASSAGQGNYGYTF | TGTGCCAGCAGTGCCGGACAGGGGAACTATGGCTACACCTTC
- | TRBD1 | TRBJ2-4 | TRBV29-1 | CSVETGGENIQYF | TGCAGCGTTGAGACAGGGGGGGAAAACATTCAGTACTTC
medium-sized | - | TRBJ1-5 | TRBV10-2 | CASSEMGGQPQHF | TGCGCCAGCAGTGAGATGGGAGGGCAGCCCCAGCATTTT
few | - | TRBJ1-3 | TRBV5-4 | CASSLQGSGNTIYF | TGTGCCAGCAGCTTGCAGGGCTCTGGAAACACCATATATTTT
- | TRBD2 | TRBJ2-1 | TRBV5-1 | CASSLTGGANNEQFF | TGCGCCAGCAGCTTGACGGGGGGGGCCAACAATGAGCAGTTCTTC
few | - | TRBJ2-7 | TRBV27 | CASSLSKGESSYEQYF | TGTGCCAGCAGTTTATCGAAGGGTGAGAGCTCCTACGAGCAGTACTTC
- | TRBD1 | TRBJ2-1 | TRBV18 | CASSRDGQGESEQFF | TGTGCCAGCTCACGGGATGGACAGGGGGAGAGTGAGCAGTTCTTC
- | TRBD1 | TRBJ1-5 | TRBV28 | CASSLPLTGSQPQHF | TGTGCCAGCAGTTTACCCCTGACAGGGAGTCAGCCCCAGCATTTT
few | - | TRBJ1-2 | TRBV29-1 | CSVDGVRANYGYTF | TGCAGCGTTGATGGGGTCCGAGCCAACTATGGCTACACCTTC
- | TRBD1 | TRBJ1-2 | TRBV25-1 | CASALQGNYGYTF | TGTGCCAGTGCGCTACAGGGGAACTATGGCTACACCTTC
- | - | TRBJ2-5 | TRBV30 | CAWTDSNAETQYF | TGTGCCTGGACGGACAGCAACGCTGAGACCCAGTACTTC
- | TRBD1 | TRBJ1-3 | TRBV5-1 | CASSLAGTAFGNTIYF | TGCGCCAGCAGCTTGGCCGGGACAGCTTTTGGAAACACCATATATTTT
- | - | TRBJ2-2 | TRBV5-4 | CASSLQGPTGELFF | TGTGCCAGCAGCTTGCAGGGACCCACCGGGGAGCTGTTTTTT
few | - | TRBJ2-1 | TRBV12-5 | CASGLSAGGYNEQFF | TGTGCTAGTGGTTTGTCCGCAGGTGGGTACAATGAGCAGTTCTTC
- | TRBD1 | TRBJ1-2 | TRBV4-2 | CASSQATGGGGYTF | TGTGCCAGCAGCCAAGCAACAGGGGGCGGTGGCTACACCTTC
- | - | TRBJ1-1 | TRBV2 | CASSVGETEAFF | TGTGCCAGCAGTGTCGGGGAGACTGAAGCTTTCTTT
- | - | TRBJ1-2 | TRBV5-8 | CASSAPDPLRGYTF | TGTGCCAGCAGCGCGCCGGATCCGCTACGGGGCTACACCTTC
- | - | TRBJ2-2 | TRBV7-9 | CASSSFRGRTGELFF | TGTGCCAGCAGCTCATTCAGGGGTAGGACCGGGGAGCTGTTTTTT
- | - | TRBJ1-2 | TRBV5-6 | CASSLAAGRNGYTF | TGTGCCAGCAGCTTGGCCGCAGGGCGCAATGGCTACACCTTC
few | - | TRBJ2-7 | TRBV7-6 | CASSLKGAYEQYF | TGTGCCAGCAGCTTAAAGGGTGCCTACGAGCAGTACTTC
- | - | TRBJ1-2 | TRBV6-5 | CASSFGTPIGYTF | TGTGCCAGCAGTTTTGGGACACCGATCGGCTACACCTTC
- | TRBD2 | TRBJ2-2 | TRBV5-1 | CASSPRLAGGSAGELFF | TGCGCCAGCAGCCCCAGACTAGCGGGAGGGTCTGCCGGGGAGCTGTTTTTT
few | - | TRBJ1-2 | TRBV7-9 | CASSSGAGSSGRYGYTF | TGTGCCAGCAGCTCCGGGGCAGGATCATCCGGGAGGTATGGCTACACCTTC
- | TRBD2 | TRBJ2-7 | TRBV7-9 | CASSLRTSGRPYEQYF | TGTGCCAGCAGCTTAAGGACTAGCGGGAGGCCCTACGAGCAGTACTTC
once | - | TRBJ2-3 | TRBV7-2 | CASSRLASNVDTQYF | TGTGCCAGCAGCCGGCTAGCGTCGAATGTAGATACGCAGTATTTT
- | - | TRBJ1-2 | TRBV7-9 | CASSLDRLGSGANYGYTF | TGTGCCAGCAGCTTAGACAGATTAGGGTCGGGAGCTAACTATGGCTACACCTTC